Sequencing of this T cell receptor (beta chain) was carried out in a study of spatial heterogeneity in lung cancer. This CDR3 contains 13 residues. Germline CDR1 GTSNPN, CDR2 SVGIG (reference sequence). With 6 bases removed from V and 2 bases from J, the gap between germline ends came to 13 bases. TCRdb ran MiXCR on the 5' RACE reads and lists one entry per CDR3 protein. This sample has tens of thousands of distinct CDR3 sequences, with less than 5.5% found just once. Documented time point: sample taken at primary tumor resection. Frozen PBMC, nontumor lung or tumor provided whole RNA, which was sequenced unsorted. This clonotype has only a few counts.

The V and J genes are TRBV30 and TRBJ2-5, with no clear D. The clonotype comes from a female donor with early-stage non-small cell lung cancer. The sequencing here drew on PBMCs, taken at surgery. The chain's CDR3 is CACSLGSQETQYF. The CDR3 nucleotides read TGTGCCTGTTCTCTAGGCTCACAAGAGACCCAGTACTTC.